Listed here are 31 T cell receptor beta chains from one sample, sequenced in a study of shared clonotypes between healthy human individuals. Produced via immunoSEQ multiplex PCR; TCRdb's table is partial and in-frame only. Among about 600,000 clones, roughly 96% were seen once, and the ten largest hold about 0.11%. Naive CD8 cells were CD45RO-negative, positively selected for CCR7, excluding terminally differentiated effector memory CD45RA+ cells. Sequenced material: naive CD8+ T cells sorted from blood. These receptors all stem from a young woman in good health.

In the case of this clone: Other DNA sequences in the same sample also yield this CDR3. The DNA for the CDR3 is TGTGCCAGCAGCCCCGGGACAGGTCTCTACGAGCAGTACTTC. This gives the protein CASSPGTGLYEQYF. The chain carries TRBV27 and TRBJ2-7; 8 nucleotides match TRBD1. Germline CDR1 MNHEY, CDR2 SMNVEV (reference sequence). With 6 bases clipped from V and 3 bases from J, the junction kept 7 bases outside the gene matches. The CDR3 consists of 14 residues.

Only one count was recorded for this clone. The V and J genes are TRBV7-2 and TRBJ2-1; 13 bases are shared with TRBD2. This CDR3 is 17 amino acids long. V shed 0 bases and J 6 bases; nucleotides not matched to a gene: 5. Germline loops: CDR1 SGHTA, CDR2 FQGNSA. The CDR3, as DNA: TGTGCCAGCAGCTTAGCCCCCGGACTAGCGGGAGTCAATGAGCAGTTCTTC. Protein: CASSLAPGLAGVNEQFF.

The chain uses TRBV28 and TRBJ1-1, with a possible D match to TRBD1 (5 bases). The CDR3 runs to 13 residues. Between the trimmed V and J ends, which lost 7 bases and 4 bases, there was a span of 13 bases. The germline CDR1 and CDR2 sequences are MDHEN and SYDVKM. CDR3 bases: TGTGCCAGCAACCCAGGTGGGACCACTGAAGCTTTCTTT. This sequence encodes CASNPGGTTEAFF.

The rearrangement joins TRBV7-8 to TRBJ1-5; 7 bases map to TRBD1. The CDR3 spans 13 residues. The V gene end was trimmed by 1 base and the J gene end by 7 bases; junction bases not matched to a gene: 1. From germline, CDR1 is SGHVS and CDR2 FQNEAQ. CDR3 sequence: CASSLEGQQPQHF. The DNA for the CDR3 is TGTGCCAGCAGCTTAGAGGGACAGCAGCCCCAGCATTTT.

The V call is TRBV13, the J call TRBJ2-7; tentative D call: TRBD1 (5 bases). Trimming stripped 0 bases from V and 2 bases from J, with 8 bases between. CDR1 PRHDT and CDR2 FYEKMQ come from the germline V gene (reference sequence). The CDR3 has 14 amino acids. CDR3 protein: CASSLGDSAYEQYF. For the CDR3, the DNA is TGTGCCAGCAGCTTAGGTGACAGCGCCTACGAGCAGTACTTC. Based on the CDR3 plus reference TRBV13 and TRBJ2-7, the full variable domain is AAGVIQSPRHLIKEKRETATLKCYPIPRHDTVYWYQQGPGQDPQFLISFYEKMQSDKGSIPDRFSAQQFSDYHSELNMSSLELGDSALYFCASSLGDSAYEQYFGPGTRLTVT.

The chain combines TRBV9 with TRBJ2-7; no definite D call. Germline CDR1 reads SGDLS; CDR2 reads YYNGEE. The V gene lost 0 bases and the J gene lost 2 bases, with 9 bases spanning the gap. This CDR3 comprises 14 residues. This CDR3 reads CASSVAMAAYEQYF. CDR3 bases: TGTGCCAGCAGCGTAGCCATGGCCGCCTACGAGCAGTACTTC.

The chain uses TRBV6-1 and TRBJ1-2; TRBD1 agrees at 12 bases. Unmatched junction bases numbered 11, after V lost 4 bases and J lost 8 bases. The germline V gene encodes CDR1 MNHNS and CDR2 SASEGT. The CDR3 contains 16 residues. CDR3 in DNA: TGTGCCAGCAGTGCACAATCGGGACAGGGGGCAAGAGGCTACACCTTC. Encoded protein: CASSAQSGQGARGYTF.

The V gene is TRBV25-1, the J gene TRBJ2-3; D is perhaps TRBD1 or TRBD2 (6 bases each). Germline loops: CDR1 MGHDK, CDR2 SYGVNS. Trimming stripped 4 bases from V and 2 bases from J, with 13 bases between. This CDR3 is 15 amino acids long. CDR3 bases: TGTGCCAGCAGTGCGGGGGCCGACTACACAGATACGCAGTATTTT. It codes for CASSAGADYTDTQYF.

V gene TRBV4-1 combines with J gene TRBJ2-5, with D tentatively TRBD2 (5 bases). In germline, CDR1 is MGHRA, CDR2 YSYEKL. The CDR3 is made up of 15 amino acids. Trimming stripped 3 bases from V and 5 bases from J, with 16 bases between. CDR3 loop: CASSQGLPAEETQYF. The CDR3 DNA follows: TGCGCCAGCAGCCAGGGTTTACCAGCGGAGGAGACCCAGTACTTC.

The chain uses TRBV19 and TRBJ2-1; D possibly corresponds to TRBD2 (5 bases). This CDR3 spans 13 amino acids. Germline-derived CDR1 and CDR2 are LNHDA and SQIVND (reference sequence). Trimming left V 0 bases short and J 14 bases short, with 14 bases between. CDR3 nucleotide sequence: TGTGCCAGTAGTATAGATCTAGGAGGTGTCGAGTTCTTC. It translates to CASSIDLGGVEFF.

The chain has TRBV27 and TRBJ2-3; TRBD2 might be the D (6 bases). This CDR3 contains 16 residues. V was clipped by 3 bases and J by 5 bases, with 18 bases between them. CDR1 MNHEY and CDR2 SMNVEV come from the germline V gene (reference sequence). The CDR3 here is CASSFYISAGKDTQYF. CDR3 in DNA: TGTGCCAGCAGTTTTTATATTAGTGCGGGAAAAGATACGCAGTATTTT.

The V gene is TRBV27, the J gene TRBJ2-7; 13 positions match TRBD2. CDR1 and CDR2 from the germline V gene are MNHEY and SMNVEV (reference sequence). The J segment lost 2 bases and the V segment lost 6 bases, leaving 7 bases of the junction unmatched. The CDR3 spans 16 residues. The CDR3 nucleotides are TGTGCCAGCAGACACGGGACTAGCGGGAACACCTACGAGCAGTACTTC. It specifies CASRHGTSGNTYEQYF.

Here the CDR3 reads CASSLRQGPGTDTQYF. The CDR3 DNA is TGTGCCAGCAGCCTTAGACAGGGGCCTGGGACAGATACGCAGTATTTT. The V call is TRBV5-4, the J call TRBJ2-3, with 8 bases that match TRBD1. This CDR3 contains 16 residues. Germline V gives CDR1 SGHNT, CDR2 YYREEE (reference sequence). V shed 4 bases and J 3 bases; nucleotides not matched to a gene: 10.

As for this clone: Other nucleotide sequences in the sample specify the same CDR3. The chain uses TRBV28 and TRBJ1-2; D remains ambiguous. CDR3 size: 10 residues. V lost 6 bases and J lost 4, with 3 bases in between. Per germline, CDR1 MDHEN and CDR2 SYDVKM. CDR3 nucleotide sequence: TGTGCCAGCAGCGGCTATGGCTACACCTTC. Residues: CASSGYGYTF.

This chain's CDR3 is CASSNRQAFYNEQFF. In DNA form, the CDR3 reads TGCGCCAGCTCGAATCGACAGGCATTCTACAATGAGCAGTTCTTC. This chain uses TRBV4-1 with TRBJ2-1, with D perhaps TRBD1 (6 bases). The CDR3 is 15 residues long. Looked up from germline, CDR1 is MGHRA and CDR2 is YSYEKL. Between the trimmed V and J ends, which lost 8 bases and 3 bases, there was a span of 17 bases.

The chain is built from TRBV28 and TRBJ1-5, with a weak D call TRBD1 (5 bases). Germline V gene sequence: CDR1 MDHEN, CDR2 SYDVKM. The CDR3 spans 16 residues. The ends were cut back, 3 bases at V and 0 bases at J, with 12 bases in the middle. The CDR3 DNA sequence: TGTGCCAGCAGTTTTCGGGGGTTTTATAGCAATCAGCCCCAGCATTTT. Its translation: CASSFRGFYSNQPQHF.

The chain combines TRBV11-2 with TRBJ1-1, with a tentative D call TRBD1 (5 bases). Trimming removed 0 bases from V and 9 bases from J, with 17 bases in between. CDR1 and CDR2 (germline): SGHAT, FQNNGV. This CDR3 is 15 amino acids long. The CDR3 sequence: CASSLDWGNAAKAFF. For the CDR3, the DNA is TGTGCCAGCAGCTTAGATTGGGGGAATGCGGCTAAAGCTTTCTTT.

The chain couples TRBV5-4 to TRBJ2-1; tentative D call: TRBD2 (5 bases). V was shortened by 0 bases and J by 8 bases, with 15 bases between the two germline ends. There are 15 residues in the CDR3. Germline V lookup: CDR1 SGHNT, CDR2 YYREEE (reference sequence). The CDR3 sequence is CASSLGLASPHEQFF. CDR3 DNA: TGTGCCAGCAGCTTGGGGCTAGCATCCCCTCATGAGCAGTTCTTC.

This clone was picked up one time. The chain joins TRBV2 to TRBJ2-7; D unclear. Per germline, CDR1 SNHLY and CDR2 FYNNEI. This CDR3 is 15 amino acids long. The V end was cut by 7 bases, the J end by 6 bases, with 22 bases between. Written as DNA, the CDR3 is TGTGCCAGCATCCCCTCGGGCCCTACCTTCGCCGAGCAGTACTTC. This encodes CASIPSGPTFAEQYF.

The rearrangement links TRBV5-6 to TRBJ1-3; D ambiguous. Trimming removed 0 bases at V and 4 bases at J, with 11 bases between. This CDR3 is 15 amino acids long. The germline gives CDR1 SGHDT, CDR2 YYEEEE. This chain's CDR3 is CASSLDEGGGNTIYF. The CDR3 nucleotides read TGTGCCAGCAGCTTGGACGAAGGAGGAGGAAACACCATATATTTT.

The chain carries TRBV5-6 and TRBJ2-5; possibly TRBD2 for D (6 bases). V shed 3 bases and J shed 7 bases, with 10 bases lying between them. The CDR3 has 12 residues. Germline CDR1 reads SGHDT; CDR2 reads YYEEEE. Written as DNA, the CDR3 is TGTGCCAGCAGCTGGGACTCCCGGACCCAGTACTTC. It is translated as CASSWDSRTQYF.

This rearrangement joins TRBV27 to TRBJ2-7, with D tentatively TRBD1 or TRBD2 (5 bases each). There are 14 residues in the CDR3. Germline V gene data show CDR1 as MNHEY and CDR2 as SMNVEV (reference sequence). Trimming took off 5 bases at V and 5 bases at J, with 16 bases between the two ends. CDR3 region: CASSLRDPRNEQYF. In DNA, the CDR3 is TGTGCCAGCAGTCTCAGGGACCCGAGGAACGAGCAGTACTTC.

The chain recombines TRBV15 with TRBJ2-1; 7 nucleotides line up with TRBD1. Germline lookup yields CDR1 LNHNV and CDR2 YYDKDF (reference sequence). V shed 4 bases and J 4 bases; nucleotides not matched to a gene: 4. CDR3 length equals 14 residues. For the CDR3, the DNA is TGTGCCACCAGCATCGACAGGGAGTACAATGAGCAGTTCTTC. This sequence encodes CATSIDREYNEQFF.

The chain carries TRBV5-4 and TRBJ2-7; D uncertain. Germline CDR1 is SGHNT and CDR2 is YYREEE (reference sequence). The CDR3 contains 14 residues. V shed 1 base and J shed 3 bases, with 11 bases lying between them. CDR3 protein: CASSLSELVYEQYF. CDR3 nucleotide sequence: TGTGCCAGCAGCTTGTCGGAGCTAGTCTACGAGCAGTACTTC.

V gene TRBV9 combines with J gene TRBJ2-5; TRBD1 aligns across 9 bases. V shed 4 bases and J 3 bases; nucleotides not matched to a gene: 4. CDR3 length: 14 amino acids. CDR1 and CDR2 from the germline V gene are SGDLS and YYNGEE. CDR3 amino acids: CASSPRQGEETQYF. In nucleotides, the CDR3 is TGTGCCAGCAGCCCACGACAGGGGGAAGAGACCCAGTACTTC. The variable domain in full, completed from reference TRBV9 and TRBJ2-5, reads DSGVTQTPKHLITATGQRVTLRCSPRSGDLSVYWYQQSLDQGLQFLIQYYNGEERAKGNILERFSAQQFPDLHSELNLSSLELGDSALYFCASSPRQGEETQYFGPGTRLLVL.

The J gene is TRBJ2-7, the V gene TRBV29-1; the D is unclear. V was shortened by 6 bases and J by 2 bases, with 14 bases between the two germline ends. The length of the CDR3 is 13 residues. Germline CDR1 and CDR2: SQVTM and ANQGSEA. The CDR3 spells CSVIGGKTYEQYF. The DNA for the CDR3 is TGCAGCGTCATTGGTGGGAAAACCTACGAGCAGTACTTC.

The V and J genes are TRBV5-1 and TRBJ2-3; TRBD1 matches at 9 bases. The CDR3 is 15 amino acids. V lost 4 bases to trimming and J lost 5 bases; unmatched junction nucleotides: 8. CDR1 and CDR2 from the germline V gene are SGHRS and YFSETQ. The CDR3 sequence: CASSTGTGWEDTQYF. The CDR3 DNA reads TGCGCCAGCAGCACTGGGACAGGGTGGGAAGATACGCAGTATTTT.

CDR3 residues: CASLRTTDNEQFF. The CDR3, as DNA: TGTGCCAGCTTAAGGACGACCGACAATGAGCAGTTCTTC. This chain connects TRBV2 to TRBJ2-1; unclear D gene. V was shortened by 8 bases and J by 5 bases, with 13 bases between the two germline ends. The germline gives CDR1 SNHLY, CDR2 FYNNEI. The CDR3 runs to 13 residues.

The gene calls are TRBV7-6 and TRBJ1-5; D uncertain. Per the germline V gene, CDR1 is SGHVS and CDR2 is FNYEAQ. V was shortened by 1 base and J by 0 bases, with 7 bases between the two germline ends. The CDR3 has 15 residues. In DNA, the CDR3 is TGTGCCAGCAGCTTAGGAGGATATAGCAATCAGCCCCAGCATTTT. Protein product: CASSLGGYSNQPQHF.

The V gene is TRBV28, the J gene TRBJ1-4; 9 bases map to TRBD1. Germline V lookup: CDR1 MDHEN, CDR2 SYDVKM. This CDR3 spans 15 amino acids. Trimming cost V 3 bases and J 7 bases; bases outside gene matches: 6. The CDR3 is CASSFRQGVFEKLFF. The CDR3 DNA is TGTGCCAGCAGTTTCCGACAGGGGGTCTTTGAAAAACTGTTTTTT.

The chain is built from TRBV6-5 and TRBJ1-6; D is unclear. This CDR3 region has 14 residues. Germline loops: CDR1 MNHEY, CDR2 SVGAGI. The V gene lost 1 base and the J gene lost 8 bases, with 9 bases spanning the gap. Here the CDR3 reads CASSYYGNHSPLHF. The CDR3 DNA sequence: TGTGCCAGCAGTTACTATGGGAACCATTCACCCCTCCACTTT.